This TCR beta chain appears in the sequencing data of a study of neoadjuvant anti-PD-1 for oral cavity cancer. In this sample, this clone turned up a few times. Germline CDR1 is LNHNV and CDR2 is YYDKDF (reference sequence). There are 16 residues in the CDR3. The J segment lost 8 bases and the V segment lost 1 base, leaving 10 bases of the junction unmatched. Specified time point: after neoadjuvant nivolumab, at surgical resection. Sequencing used immunoSEQ multiplex PCR; TCRdb keeps in-frame clones, though not all of them. The sample gives 20,000 to 30,000 clones, more than 20% of which show up once; about 16% is in the top ten.

The TCR was taken from a person between 40 and 85 years old with oral cavity squamous cell carcinoma. The sample in question was tumor tissue, obtained after nivolumab (anti-PD-1) treatment. This chain connects TRBV15 to TRBJ1-4, with 7 bases fitting TRBD1. The CDR3 DNA sequence: TGTGCCACCAGCAGAGGACAGGGAGGTGTTGAGGAAAAACTGTTTTTT. Translated: CATSRGQGGVEEKLFF.